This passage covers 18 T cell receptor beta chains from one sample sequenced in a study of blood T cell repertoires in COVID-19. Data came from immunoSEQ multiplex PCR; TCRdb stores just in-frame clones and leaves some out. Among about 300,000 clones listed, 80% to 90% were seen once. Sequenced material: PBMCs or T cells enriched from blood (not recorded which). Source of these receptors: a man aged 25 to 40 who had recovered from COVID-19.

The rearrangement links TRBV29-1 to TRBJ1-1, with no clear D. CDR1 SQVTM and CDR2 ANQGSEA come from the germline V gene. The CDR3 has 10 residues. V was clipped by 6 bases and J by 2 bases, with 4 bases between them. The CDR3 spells CSVTNTEAFF. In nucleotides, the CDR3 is TGCAGCGTGACTAACACTGAAGCTTTCTTT.

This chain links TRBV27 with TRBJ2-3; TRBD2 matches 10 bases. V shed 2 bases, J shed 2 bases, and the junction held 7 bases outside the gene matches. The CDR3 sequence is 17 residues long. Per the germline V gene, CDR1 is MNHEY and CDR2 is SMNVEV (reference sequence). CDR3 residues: CASSLGGLAAYTDTQYF. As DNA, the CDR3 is TGTGCCAGCAGTTTAGGCGGACTAGCGGCCTACACAGATACGCAGTATTTT.

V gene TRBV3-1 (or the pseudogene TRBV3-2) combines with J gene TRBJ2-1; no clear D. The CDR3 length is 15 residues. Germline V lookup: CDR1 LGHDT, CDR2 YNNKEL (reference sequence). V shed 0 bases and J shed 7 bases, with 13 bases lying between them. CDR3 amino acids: CASSQDRLRWNEQFF. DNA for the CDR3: TGTGCCAGCAGCCAAGACAGGCTTAGGTGGAATGAGCAGTTCTTC.

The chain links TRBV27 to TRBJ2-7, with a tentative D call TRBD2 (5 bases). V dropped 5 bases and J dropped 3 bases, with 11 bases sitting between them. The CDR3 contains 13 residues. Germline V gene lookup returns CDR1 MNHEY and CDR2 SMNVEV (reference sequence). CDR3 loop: CASSRSGDYEQYF. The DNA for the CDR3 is TGTGCCAGCAGTCGCTCCGGGGACTACGAGCAGTACTTC.

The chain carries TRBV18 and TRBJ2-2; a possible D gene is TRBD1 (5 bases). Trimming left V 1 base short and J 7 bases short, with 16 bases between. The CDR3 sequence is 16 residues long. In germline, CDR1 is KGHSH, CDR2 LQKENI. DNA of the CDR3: TGTGCCAGCTCACCACTGTCGGGCCAGGGTGACGGGGAGCTGTTTTTT. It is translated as CASSPLSGQGDGELFF.

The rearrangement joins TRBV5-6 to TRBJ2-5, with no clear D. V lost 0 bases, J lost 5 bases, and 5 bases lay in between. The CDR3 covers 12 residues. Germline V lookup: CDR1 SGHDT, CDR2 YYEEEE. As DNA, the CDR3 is TGTGCCAGCAGCTTGGGGCGGGAGACCCAGTACTTC. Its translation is CASSLGRETQYF.

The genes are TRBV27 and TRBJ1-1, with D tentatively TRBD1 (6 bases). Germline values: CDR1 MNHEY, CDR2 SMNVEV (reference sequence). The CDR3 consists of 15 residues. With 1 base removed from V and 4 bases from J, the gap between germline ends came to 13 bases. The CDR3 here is CASSLWGPRTTEAFF. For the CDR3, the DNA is TGTGCCAGCAGTTTATGGGGGCCACGGACCACTGAAGCTTTCTTT.

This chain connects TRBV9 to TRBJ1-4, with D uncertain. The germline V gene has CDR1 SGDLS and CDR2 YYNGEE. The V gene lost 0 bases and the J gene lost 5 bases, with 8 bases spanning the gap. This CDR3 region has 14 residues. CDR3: CASSVEPQNEKLFF. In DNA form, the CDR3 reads TGTGCCAGCAGCGTAGAACCGCAGAATGAAAAACTGTTTTTT.

In DNA, the CDR3 is TGTGCCAGCAGCTACGGACCTACGGGGACCGGGGAGCTGTTTTTT. Its translation: CASSYGPTGTGELFF. The genes are TRBV7-3 and TRBJ2-2, with a weak D call TRBD2 (5 bases). The CDR3 has 15 residues. Trimming pared 4 bases from V and 5 bases from J, leaving 14 bases between. CDR1 and CDR2 from the germline V gene are SGHTA and FQGTGA. The full variable domain, in which reference TRBV7-3 and TRBJ2-2 provide the parts outside the CDR3, is GAGVSQTPSNKVTEKGKYVELRCDPISGHTALYWYRQSLGQGPEFLIYFQGTGAADDSGLPNDRFFAVRPEGSVSTLKIQRTERGDSAVYLCASSYGPTGTGELFFGEGSRLTVL.

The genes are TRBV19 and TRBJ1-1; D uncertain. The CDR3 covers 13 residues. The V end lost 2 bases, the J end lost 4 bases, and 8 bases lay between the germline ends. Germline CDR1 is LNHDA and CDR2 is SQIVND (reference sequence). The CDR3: CASSISGITEAFF. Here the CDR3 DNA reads TGTGCCAGTAGTATATCGGGGATCACTGAAGCTTTCTTT.

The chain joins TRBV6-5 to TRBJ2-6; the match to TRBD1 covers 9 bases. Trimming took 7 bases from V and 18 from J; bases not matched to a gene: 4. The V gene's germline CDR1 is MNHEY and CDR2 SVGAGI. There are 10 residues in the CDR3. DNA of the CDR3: TGTGCCAGCAAGGGACAGGGACCGACTTTC. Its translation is CASKGQGPTF.

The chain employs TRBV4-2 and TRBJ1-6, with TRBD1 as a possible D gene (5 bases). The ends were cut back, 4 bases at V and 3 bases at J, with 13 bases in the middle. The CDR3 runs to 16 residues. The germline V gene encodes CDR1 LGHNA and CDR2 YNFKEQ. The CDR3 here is CASSLTAGNYNSPLHF. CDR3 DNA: TGTGCCAGCAGCCTCACGGCAGGGAACTATAATTCACCCCTCCACTTT.

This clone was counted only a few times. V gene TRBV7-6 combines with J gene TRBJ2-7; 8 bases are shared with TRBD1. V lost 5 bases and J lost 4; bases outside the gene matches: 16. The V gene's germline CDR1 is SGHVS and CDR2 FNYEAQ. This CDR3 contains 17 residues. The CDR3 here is CASSQTSGGALRYEQYF. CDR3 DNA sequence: TGTGCCAGCAGCCAAACGTCAGGGGGCGCATTACGTTACGAGCAGTACTTC.

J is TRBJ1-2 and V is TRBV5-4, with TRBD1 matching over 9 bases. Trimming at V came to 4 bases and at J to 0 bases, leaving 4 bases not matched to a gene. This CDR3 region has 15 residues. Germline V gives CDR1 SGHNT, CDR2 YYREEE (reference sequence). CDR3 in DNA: TGTGCCAGCAGCACGCGACAGGGGGCTAACTATGGCTACACCTTC. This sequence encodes CASSTRQGANYGYTF. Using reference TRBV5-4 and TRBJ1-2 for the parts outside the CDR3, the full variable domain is ETGVTQSPTHLIKTRGQQVTLRCSSQSGHNTVSWYQQALGQGPQFIFQYYREEENGRGNFPPRFSGLQFPNYSSELNVNALELDDSALYLCASSTRQGANYGYTFGSGTRLTVV.

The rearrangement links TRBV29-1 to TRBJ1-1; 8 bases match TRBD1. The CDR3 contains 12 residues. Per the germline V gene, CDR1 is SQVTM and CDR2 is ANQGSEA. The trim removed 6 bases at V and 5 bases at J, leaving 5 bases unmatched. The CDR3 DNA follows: TGCAGCGTAAGACAGGGGACAACTGAAGCTTTCTTT. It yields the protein CSVRQGTTEAFF.

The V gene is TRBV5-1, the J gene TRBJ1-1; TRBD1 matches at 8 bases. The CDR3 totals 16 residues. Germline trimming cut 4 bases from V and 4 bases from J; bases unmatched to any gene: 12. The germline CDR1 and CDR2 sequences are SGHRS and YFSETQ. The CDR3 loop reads CASSAADRVPGTEAFF. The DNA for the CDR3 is TGCGCCAGCAGCGCGGCGGACAGGGTTCCGGGCACTGAAGCTTTCTTT.

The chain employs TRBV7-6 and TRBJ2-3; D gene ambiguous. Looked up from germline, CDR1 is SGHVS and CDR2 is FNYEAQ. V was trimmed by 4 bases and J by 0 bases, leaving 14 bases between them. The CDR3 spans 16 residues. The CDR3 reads CASSYLGGASTDTQYF. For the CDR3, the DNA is TGTGCCAGCAGCTACCTAGGCGGCGCTAGCACAGATACGCAGTATTTT.

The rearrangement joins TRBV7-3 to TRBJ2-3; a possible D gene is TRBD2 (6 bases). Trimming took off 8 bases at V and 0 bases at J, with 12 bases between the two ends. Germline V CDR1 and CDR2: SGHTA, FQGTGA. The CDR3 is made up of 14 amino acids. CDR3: CASRAGRSTDTQYF. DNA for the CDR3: TGTGCCAGCCGGGCGGGAAGAAGCACAGATACGCAGTATTTT.